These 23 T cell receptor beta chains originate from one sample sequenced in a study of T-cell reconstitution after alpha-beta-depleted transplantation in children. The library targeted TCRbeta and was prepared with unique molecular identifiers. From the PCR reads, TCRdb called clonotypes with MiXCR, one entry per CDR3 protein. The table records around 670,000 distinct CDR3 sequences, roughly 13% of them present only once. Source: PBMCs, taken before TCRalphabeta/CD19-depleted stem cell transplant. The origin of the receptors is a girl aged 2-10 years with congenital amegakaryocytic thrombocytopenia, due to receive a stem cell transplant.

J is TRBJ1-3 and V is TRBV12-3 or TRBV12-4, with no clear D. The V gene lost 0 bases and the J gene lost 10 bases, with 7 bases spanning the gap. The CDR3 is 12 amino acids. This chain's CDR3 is CASSLASPTIYF. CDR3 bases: TGTGCCAGCAGTTTAGCGTCCCCGACCATATATTTT.

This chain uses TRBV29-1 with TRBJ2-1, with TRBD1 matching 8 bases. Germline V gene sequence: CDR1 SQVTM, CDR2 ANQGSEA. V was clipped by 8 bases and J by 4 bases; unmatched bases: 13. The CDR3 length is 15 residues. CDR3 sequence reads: CSPSPDRGLYNEQFF. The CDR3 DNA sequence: TGCAGCCCATCCCCCGACAGGGGATTATACAATGAGCAGTTCTTC.

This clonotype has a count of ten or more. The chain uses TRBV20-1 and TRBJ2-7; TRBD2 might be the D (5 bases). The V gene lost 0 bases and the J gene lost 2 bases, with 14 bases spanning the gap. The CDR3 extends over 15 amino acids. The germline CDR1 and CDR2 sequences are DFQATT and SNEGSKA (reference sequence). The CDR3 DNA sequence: TGCAGTGCTAGAGATGGGCGGGTCTCAACCTACGAGCAGTACTTC. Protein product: CSARDGRVSTYEQYF.

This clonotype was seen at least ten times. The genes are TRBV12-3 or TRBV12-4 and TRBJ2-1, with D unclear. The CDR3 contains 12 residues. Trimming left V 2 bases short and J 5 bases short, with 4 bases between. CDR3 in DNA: TGTGCCAGCAGTTTATCCCACAATGAGCAGTTCTTC. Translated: CASSLSHNEQFF.

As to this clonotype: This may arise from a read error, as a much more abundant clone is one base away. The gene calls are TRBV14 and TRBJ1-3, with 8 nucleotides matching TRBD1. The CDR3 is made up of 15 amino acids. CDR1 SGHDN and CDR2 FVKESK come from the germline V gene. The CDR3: CVSSSDRGHGNTIYF. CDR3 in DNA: TGTGTCAGCAGCTCCGACAGGGGTCACGGAAACACCATATATTTT.

Here the CDR3 reads CASSLLGGPTDTQYF. CDR3 sequence (DNA): TGTGCCAGCAGCTTACTAGGGGGTCCCACAGATACGCAGTATTTT. J is TRBJ2-3 and V is TRBV7-3; D may be TRBD1 (6 bases). CDR3 length: 15 amino acids. Germline CDR1 SGHTA, CDR2 FQGTGA. V was cut by 2 bases and J by 2 bases, with 11 bases left in between.

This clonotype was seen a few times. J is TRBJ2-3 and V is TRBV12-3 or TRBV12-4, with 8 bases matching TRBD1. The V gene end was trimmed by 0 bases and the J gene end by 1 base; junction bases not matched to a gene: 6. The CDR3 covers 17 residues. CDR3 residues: CASSLAMDREGTDTQYF. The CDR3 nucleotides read TGTGCCAGCAGTTTAGCCATGGACAGGGAAGGCACAGATACGCAGTATTTT.

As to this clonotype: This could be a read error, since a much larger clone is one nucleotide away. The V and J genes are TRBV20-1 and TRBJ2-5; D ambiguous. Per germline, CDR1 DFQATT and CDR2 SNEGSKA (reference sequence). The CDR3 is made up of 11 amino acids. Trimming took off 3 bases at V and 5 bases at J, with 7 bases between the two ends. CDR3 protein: CSARSEETQYF. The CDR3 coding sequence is TGCAGTGCTAGGAGTGAGGAGACCCAGTACTTC.

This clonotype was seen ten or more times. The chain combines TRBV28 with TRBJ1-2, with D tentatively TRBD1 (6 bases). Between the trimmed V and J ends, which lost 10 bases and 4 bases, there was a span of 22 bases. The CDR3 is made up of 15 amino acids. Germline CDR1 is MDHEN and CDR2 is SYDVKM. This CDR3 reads CANRPGQGFFYGYTF. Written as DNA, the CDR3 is TGTGCCAACAGACCGGGACAAGGGTTTTTCTATGGCTACACCTTC.

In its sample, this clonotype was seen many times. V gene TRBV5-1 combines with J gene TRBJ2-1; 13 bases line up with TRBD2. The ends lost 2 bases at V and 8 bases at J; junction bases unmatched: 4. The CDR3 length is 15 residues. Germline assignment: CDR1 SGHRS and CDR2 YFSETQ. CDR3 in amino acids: CASSLLAGGKDEQFF. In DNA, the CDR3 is TGCGCCAGCAGCTTACTAGCGGGAGGGAAGGATGAGCAGTTCTTC.

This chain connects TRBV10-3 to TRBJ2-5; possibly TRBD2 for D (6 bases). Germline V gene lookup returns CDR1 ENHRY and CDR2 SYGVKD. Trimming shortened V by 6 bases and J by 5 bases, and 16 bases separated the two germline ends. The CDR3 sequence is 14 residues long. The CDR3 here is CAISVGRERETQYF. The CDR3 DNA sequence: TGTGCCATCAGCGTAGGTCGGGAGCGGGAGACCCAGTACTTC.

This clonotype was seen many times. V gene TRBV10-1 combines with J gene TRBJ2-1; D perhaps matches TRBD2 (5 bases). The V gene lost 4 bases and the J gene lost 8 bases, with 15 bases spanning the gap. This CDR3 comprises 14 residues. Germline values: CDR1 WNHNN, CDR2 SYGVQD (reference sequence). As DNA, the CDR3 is TGCGCCAGCAGTGTTGGCGGATCGAGGGATGAGCAGTTCTTC. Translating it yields CASSVGGSRDEQFF.

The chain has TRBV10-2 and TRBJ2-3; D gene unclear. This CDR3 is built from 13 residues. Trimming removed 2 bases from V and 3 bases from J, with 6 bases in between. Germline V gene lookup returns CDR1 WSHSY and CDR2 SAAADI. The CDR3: CASSEMETDTQYF. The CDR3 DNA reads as TGCGCCAGCAGTGAGATGGAAACAGATACGCAGTATTTT.

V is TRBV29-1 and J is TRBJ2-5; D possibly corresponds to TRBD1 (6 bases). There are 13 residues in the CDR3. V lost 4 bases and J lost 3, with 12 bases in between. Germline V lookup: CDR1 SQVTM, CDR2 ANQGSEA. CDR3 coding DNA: TGCAGCGTTGTGGGACACAATGAAGAGACCCAGTACTTC. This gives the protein CSVVGHNEETQYF.

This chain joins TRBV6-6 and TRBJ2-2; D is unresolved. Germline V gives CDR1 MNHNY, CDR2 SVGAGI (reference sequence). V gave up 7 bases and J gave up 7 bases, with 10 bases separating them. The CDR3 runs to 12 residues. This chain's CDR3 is CASTSYDGELFF. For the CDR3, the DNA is TGTGCCAGCACCTCGTACGACGGGGAGCTGTTTTTT.

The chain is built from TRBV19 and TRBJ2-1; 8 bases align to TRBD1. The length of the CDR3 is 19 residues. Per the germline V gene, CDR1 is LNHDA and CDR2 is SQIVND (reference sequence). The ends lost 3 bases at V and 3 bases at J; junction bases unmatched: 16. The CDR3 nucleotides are TGTGCCAGTAGTATTTCTCCGGACAGGGTGGCCCTAAGCTACAATGAGCAGTTCTTC. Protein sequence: CASSISPDRVALSYNEQFF.

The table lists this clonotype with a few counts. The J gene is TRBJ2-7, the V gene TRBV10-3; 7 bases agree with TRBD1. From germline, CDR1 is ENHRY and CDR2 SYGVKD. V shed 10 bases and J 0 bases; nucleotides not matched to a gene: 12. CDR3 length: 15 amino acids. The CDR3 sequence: CATRGDRTSSYEQYF. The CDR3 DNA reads TGTGCCACACGTGGGGACAGAACCAGCTCCTACGAGCAGTACTTC.

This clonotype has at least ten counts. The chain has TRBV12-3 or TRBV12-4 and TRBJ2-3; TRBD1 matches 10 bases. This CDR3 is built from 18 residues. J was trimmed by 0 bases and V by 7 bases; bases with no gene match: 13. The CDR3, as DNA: TGTGCCAGCATGGGGGGAATCGGGACAGGGGATAGCACAGATACGCAGTATTTT. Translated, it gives CASMGGIGTGDSTDTQYF.

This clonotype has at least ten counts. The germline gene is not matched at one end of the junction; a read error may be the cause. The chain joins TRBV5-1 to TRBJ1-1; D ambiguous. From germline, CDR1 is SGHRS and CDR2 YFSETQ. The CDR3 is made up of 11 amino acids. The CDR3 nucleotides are TGCGCCAGCAGCTTAAACAGTGAAGCTTTCTTT. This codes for CASSLNSEAFF. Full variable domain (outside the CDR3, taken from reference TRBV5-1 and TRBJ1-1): KAGVTQTPRYLIKTRGQQVTLSCSPISGHRSVSWYQQTPGQGLQFLFEYFSETQRNKGNFPGRFSGRQFSNSRSEMNVSTLELGDSALYLCASSLNSEAFFGQGTRLTVV.

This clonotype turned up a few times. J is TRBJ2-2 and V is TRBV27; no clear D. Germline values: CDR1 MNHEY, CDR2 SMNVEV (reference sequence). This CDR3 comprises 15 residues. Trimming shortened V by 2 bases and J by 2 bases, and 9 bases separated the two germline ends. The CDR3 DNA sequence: TGTGCCAGCAGTTTAATGCCCACAAACACCGGGGAGCTGTTTTTT. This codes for CASSLMPTNTGELFF.

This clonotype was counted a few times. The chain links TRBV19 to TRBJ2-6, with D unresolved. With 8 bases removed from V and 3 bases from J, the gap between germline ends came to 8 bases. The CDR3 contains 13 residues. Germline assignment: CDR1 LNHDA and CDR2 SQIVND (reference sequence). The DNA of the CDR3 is TGTGCCAGTCGGTTTCTTGGGGCCAACGTCCTGACTTTC. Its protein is CASRFLGANVLTF.

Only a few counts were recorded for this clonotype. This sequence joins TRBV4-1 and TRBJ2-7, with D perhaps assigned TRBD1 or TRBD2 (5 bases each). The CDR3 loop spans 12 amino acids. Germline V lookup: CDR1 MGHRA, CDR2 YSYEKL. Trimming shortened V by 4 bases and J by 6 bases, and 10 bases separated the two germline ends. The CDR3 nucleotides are TGCGCCAGCAGCCCCAGGGCGGGCGAGCAGTACTTC. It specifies CASSPRAGEQYF.

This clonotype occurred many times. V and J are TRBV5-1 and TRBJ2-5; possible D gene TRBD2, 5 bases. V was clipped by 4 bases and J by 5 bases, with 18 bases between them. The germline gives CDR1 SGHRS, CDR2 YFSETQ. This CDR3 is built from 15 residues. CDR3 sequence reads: CASSLELAKRETQYF. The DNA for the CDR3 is TGCGCCAGCAGCCTGGAGCTAGCCAAGAGGGAGACCCAGTACTTC.